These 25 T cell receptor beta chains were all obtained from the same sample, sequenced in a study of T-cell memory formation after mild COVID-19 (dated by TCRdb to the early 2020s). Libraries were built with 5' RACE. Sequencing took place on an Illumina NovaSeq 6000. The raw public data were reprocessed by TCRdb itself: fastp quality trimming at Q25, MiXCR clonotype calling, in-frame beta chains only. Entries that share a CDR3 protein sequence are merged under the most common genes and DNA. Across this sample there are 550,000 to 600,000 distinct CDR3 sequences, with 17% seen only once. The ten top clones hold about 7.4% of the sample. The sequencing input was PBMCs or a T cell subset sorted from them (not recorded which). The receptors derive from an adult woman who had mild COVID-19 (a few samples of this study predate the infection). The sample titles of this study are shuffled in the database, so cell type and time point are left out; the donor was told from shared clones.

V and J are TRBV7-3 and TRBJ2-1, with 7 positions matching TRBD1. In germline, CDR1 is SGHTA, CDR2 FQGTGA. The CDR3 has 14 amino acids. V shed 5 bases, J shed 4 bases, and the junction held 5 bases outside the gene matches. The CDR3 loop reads CASSTGQEYNEQFF. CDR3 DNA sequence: TGTGCCAGCAGCACCGGACAGGAGTACAATGAGCAGTTCTTC.

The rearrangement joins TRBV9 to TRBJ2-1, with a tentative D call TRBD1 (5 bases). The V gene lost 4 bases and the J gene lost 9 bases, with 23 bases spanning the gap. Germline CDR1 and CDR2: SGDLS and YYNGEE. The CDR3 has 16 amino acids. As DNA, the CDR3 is TGTGCCAGCAGCCTGAGCAGGGTCCCTACTACCGGTGAGCAGTTCTTC. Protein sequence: CASSLSRVPTTGEQFF. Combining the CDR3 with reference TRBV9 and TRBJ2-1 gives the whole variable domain DSGVTQTPKHLITATGQRVTLRCSPRSGDLSVYWYQQSLDQGLQFLIQYYNGEERAKGNILERFSAQQFPDLHSELNLSSLELGDSALYFCASSLSRVPTTGEQFFGPGTRLTVL.

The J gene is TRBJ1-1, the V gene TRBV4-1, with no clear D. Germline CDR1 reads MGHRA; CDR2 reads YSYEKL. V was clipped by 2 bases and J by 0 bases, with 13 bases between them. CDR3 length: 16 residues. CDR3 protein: CASSQKAGRLNTEAFF. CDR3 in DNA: TGCGCCAGCAGCCAAAAGGCGGGCAGGTTGAACACTGAAGCTTTCTTT.

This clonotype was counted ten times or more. The CDR3 spells CASSRGGSVDTQYF. The DNA for the CDR3 is TGTGCCAGTTCCCGCGGGGGGTCGGTAGATACGCAGTATTTT. This sequence joins TRBV6-6 and TRBJ2-3; 8 nucleotides match TRBD2. V lost 9 bases and J lost 5; bases outside the gene matches: 10. The CDR3 has 14 residues. CDR1 and CDR2 from the germline V gene are MNHNY and SVGAGI (reference sequence).

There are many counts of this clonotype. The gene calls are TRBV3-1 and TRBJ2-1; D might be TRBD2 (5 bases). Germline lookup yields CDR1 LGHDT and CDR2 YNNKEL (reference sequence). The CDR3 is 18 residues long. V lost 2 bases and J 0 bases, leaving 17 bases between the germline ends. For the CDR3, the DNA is TGTGCCAGCAGCCAATCCTCTACGCGGGCCAGCTCCTACAATGAGCAGTTCTTC. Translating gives CASSQSSTRASSYNEQFF.

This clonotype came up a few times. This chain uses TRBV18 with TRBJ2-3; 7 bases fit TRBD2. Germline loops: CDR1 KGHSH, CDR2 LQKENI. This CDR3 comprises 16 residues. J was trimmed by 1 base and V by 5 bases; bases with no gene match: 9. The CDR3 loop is CASSASSGARTDTQYF. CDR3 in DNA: TGTGCCAGCTCAGCGTCTAGCGGAGCTCGCACAGATACGCAGTATTTT.

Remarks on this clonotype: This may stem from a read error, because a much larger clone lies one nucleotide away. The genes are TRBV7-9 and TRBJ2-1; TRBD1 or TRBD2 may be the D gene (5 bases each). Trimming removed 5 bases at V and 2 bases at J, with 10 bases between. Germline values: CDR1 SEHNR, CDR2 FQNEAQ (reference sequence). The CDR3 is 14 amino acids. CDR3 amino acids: CASSPRDAYNEQFF. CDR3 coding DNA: TGTGCCAGCAGCCCCCGGGACGCCTACAATGAGCAGTTCTTC.

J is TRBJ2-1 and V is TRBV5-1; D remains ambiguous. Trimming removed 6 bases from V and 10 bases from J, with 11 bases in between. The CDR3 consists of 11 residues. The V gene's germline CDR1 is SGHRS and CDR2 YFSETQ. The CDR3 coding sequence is TGCGCCAGCATGGCCCTCCGGGAGCAGTTCTTC. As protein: CASMALREQFF.

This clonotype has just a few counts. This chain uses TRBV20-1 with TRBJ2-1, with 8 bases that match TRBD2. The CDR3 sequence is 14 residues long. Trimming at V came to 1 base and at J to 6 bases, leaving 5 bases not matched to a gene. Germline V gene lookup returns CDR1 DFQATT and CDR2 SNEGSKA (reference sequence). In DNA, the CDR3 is TGCAGTGCTAGAGGTCCGGGAGGGGCCAATGAGCAGTTCTTC. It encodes CSARGPGGANEQFF.

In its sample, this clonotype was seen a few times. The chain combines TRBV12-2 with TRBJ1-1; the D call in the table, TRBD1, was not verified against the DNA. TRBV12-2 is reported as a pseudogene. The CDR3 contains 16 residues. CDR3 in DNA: TGTGCAAGTCGCTTGTGCAGGGGATTAAAGAACACTGAAGCTTTCTTT. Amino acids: CASRLCRGLKNTEAFF.

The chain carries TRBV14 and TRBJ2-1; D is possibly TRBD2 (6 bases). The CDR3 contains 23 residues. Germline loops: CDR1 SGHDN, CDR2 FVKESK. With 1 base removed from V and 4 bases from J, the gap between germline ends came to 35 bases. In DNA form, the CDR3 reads TGTGCCAGCAGCCAAGTCGGGGGTACCGGCCGATACAAGTGGGCCGCTCAATACAATGAGCAGTTCTTC. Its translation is CASSQVGGTGRYKWAAQYNEQFF.

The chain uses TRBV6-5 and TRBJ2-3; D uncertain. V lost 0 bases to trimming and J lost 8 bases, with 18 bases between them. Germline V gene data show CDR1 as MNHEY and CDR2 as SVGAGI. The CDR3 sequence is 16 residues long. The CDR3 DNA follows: TGTGCCAGCAGTTACTCGAAGGAACTCGCCTCTAGTACGCAGTATTTT. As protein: CASSYSKELASSTQYF.

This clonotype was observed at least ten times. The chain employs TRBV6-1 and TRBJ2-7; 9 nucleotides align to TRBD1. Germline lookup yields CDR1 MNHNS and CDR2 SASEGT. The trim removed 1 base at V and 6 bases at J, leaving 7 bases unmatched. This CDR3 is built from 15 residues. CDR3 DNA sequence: TGTGCCAGCAGTGAAGAGACAGGGGGACCGACCGAGCAGTACTTC. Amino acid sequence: CASSEETGGPTEQYF.

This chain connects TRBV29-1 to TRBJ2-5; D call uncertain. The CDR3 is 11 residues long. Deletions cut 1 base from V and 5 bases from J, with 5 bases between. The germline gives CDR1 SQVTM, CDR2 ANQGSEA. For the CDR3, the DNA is TGCAGCGTTGAAGGGATGGAGACCCAGTACTTC. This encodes CSVEGMETQYF.

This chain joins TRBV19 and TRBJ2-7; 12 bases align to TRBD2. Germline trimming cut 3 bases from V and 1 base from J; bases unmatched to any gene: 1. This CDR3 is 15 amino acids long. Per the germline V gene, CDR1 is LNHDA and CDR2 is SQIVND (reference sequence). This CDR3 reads CASSMTSGGSYEQYF. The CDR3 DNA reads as TGTGCCAGTAGTATGACTAGCGGGGGATCCTACGAGCAGTACTTC.

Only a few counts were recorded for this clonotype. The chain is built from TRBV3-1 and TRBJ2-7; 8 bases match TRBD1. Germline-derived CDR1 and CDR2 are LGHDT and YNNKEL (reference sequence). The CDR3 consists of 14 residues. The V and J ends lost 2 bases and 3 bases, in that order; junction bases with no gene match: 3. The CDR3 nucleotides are TGTGCCAGCAGCCAACTCGGACAGGGCTACGAGCAGTACTTC. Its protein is CASSQLGQGYEQYF.

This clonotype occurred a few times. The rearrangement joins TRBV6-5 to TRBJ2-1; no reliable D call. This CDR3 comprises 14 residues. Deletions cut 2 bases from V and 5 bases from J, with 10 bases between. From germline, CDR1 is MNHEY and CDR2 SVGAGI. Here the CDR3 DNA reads TGTGCCAGCAGTTACCGAGACTTGAACAATGAGCAGTTCTTC. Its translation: CASSYRDLNNEQFF.

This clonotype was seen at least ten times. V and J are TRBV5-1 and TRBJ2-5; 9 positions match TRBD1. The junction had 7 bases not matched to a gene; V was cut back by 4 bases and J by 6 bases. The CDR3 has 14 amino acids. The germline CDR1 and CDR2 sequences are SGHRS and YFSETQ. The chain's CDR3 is CASSPDRGLKTQYF. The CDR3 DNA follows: TGCGCCAGCAGCCCGGACAGGGGATTGAAGACCCAGTACTTC.

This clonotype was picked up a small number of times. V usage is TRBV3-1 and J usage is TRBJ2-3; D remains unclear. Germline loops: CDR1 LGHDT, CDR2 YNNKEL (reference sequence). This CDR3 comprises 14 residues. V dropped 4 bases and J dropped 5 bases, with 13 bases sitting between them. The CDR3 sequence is CASSRPSKGDTQYF. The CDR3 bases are TGTGCCAGCAGCCGGCCGAGCAAGGGAGATACGCAGTATTTT.

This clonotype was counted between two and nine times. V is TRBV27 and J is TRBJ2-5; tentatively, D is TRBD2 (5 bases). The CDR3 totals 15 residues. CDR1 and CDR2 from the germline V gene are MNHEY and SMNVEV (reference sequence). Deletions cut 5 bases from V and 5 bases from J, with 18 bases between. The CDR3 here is CASSPLVARRETQYF. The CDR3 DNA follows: TGTGCCAGCAGTCCCCTCGTTGCCCGGAGGGAGACCCAGTACTTC.

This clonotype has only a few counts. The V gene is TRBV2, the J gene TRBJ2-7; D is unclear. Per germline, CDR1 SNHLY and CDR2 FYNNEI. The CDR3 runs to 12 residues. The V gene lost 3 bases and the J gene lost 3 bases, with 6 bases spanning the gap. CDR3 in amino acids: CASSEAFYEQYF. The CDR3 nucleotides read TGTGCCAGCAGTGAGGCTTTCTACGAGCAGTACTTC.

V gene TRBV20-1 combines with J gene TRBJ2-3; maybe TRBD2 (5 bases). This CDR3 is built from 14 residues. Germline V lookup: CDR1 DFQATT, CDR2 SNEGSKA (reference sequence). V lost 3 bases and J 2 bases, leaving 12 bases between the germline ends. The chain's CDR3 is CSASAERNTDTQYF. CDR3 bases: TGCAGTGCTAGTGCTGAGCGGAACACAGATACGCAGTATTTT.

CDR3 DNA sequence: TGTGCCAGCAGCGCCCAAGGGGCCCCTTCCTACGAGCAGTACTTC. Translating it yields CASSAQGAPSYEQYF. The chain recombines TRBV9 with TRBJ2-7, with a possible D match to TRBD1 (5 bases). CDR1 and CDR2 (germline): SGDLS, YYNGEE. This CDR3 spans 15 amino acids. V was pared by 3 bases and J by 1 base, with 14 bases between.

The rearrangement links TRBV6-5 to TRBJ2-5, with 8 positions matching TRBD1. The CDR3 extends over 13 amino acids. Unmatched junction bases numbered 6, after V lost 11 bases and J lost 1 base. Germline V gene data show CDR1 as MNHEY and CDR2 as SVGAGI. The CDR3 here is CASGTGLQETQYF. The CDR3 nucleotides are TGTGCCTCGGGGACAGGACTCCAAGAGACCCAGTACTTC.

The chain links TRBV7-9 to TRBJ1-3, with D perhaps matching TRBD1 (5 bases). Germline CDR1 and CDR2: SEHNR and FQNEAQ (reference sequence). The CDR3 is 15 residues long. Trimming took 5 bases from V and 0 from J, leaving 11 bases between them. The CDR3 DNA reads TGTGCCAGCAGCCCAGACAGCTACTCTGGAAACACCATATATTTT. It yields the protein CASSPDSYSGNTIYF.